This T cell receptor beta chain was obtained from a study of technical replicates of blood from four donors. TCRdb's table, derived via immunoSEQ multiplex PCR, lists solely in-frame clones and lacks some. The sample lists some 80,000 clones; about 96% were seen once. The CDR3 extends over 16 amino acids. The trim removed 8 bases at V and 3 bases at J, leaving 12 bases unmatched. Germline CDR1 reads ENHRY; CDR2 reads SYGVKD. This sequence joins TRBV10-3 and TRBJ1-4; TRBD1 matches at 7 bases. The specimen sequenced was T cells isolated from PBMCs. The TCR comes from a human donor in good health. CDR3 DNA: TGTGCCATCCGACAGGGAGTAGCGGCGGCTAATGAAAAACTGTTTTTT. Translated, it gives CAIRQGVAAANEKLFF.